The 2 T cell receptor beta chains below all came from one sample that was sequenced in a study of beta chain features in type 1 diabetes. The sequenced template was cDNA made from the entire isolated RNA. Generated by immunoSEQ multiplex PCR, the TCRdb table keeps only in-frame clones and is missing some. The table includes hundreds of thousands of clones, around 15% detected once. The sequenced material came from naive CD4+ T cells from blood. These receptors were collected from a man aged 18 to 29 in good health.

The chain joins TRBV4-2 to TRBJ2-7, with D perhaps matching TRBD1 (5 bases). The V end was cut by 4 bases, the J end by 2 bases, with 18 bases between. The CDR3 loop spans 16 amino acids. Per germline, CDR1 LGHNA and CDR2 YNFKEQ. As DNA, the CDR3 is TGTGCCAGCAGCCCTTCCGAGAAGGGGCGAGCCTACGAGCAGTACTTC. Protein sequence: CASSPSEKGRAYEQYF.

This clone was seen only a few times. The CDR3 bases are TGTGCCAGCAGTTACGGGACCGCGAGCAACGAGCAGTACTTC. Encoded protein: CASSYGTASNEQYF. The chain is built from TRBV6-6 and TRBJ2-7; either TRBD1 or TRBD2 may supply D (5 bases each). With 2 bases removed from V and 5 bases from J, the gap between germline ends came to 13 bases. Germline V lookup: CDR1 MNHNY, CDR2 SVGAGI (reference sequence). CDR3 length equals 14 residues.